One T cell receptor (beta chain) is described in this entry. This sample is part of a study of identical twins. Germline assignment: CDR1 DFQATT and CDR2 SNEGSKA (reference sequence). This CDR3 region has 11 residues. V shed 5 bases and J shed 6 bases, with 10 bases lying between them. Template switching added a universal primer binding site, and final cDNA carried unique molecular identifiers. One entry per CDR3 protein, called by TCRdb with MiXCR from the 5' RACE reads. The sample has hundreds of thousands of distinct CDR3 sequences; 24% are singletons. These data were also reused for a study on T cells expressing NK-cell markers. That report notes: It was sorted CD3+CD56-NKG2C+, CD3+CD56+NKG2C- and CD3+CD56+NKG2C+ T cells that provided the TCR beta repertoires. Alpha-beta TCR T cells were the sole sorting target in several experiments, owing to an anti-gamma-delta TCR antibody. In a few donors, dominant clonotypes made up roughly 25-60.1% of CD3+CD56-NKG2C+ cells.

The material sequenced was CD4+ T cells sorted from blood. This TCR was sampled from a woman aged 18-30 years in good health. The V call is TRBV20-1, the J call TRBJ1-2, with unresolved D. CDR3 amino acids: CSAPPANGYTF. The CDR3 DNA sequence: TGCAGTGCTCCCCCCGCAAATGGCTACACCTTC.